This T cell receptor (beta chain) was obtained from a study of OX40 agonist ivuxolimab in advanced cancers. Sequenced by immunoSEQ multiplex PCR; TCRdb stores in-frame clones only, minus some. This repertoire shows tens of thousands of clones, 70% to 80% found once; its top ten account for approximately 15%. Trimming cost V 1 base and J 8 bases, with 19 bases left between them. The CDR3 contains 16 residues. Per the germline V gene, CDR1 is SGHRS and CDR2 is YFSETQ. This chain connects TRBV5-1 to TRBJ2-1; weak D call: TRBD2 (5 bases). The source was CD4+ or CD8+ T cells sorted from blood, collected in a trial of the OX40 agonist ivuxolimab. This receptor was taken from an adult with an advanced solid tumor such as melanoma, head and neck, liver or kidney cancer. The CDR3 DNA sequence: TGCGCCAGCAGCTTGCCGTCCGCTAGCTCGGATGATGAGCAGTTCTTC. This sequence encodes CASSLPSASSDDEQFF.